The rows below give T cell receptor beta chains drawn from one sample of a study of CD8+ T cells in alopecia areata. TCRdb keeps only in-frame clones here, not all; method: immunoSEQ multiplex PCR. Among roughly 110,000 clones listed, roughly 84% were seen once. Sequencing used CD8+ T cells sorted from blood, obtained at week 24, from a patient treated with tofacitinib. The receptor set was obtained from a human donor with alopecia areata. CDR3s include the opening cysteine and the closing phenylalanine or tryptophan. Each record gives: D gene, V gene, clone size, J gene, CDR3 length, CDR3 protein, CDR3 DNA. D genes are given only for firm matches. Clone size appears in some rows only: once, few, many, or a class for an expanded clone.

TRBD1	TRBV7-9	-	TRBJ2-3	15	CASSLRDRGSDTQYF	TGTGCCAGCAGCTTACGGGACAGGGGATCAGATACGCAGTATTTT
TRBD1	TRBV7-6	-	TRBJ2-3	13	CASSSDRGDTQYF	TGTGCCAGCAGCTCCGACAGGGGGGATACGCAGTATTTT
TRBD2	TRBV5-5	-	TRBJ2-1	14	CASSFRRAGGEQFF	TGTGCCAGCAGCTTTCGCCGAGCGGGGGGTGAGCAGTTCTTC
-	TRBV10-3	-	TRBJ1-1	12	CAISPGTTEAFF	TGTGCCATCAGCCCCGGAACGACTGAAGCTTTCTTT
-	TRBV29-1	-	TRBJ2-7	13	CSVRGREPYEQYF	TGCAGCGTGCGGGGCAGGGAGCCTTACGAGCAGTACTTC
-	TRBV28	once	TRBJ1-2	15	CASSVFAAGTYGYTF	TGTGCCAGCAGCGTCTTCGCGGCGGGGACCTATGGCTACACCTTC
-	TRBV13	-	TRBJ2-7	14	CASSLQGFSYEQYF	TGTGCCAGCAGCCTACAGGGTTTCTCCTACGAGCAGTACTTC
-	TRBV5-6	-	TRBJ1-1	13	CASSLVGSTEAFF	TGTGCCAGCAGCTTGGTTGGTAGCACTGAAGCTTTCTTT
-	TRBV10-3	-	TRBJ2-7	13	CAISDRGPYEQYF	TGTGCCATCAGTGATCGGGGCCCCTACGAGCAGTACTTC
-	TRBV7-7	-	TRBJ2-2	14	CASSPMGYTGELFF	TGTGCTAGCAGCCCAATGGGGTACACCGGGGAGCTGTTTTTT
-	TRBV9	-	TRBJ1-1	14	CASSVGPLNTEAFF	TGTGCCAGCAGCGTAGGGCCACTGAACACTGAAGCTTTCTTT
-	TRBV4-2	-	TRBJ2-7	15	CASSQEVVRSYEQYF	TGTGCCAGCAGCCAAGAGGTAGTCAGGTCCTACGAGCAGTACTTC
-	TRBV2	-	TRBJ2-7	11	CAVGRGYEQYF	TGTGCCGTCGGACGGGGCTACGAGCAGTACTTC
-	TRBV10-3	-	TRBJ2-3	14	CAISDLGLPDTQYF	TGTGCCATCAGTGATCTCGGGCTTCCAGATACGCAGTATTTT
-	TRBV27	once	TRBJ1-2	13	CASSLTGSNGYTF	TGTGCCAGCAGTCTCACAGGTTCGAATGGCTACACCTTC
-	TRBV6-5	-	TRBJ2-3	14	CASSTTGTTDTQYF	TGTGCCAGCAGTACCACAGGGACCACAGATACGCAGTATTTT
TRBD1	TRBV29-1	-	TRBJ2-2	14	CSASGQLNTGELFF	TGCAGCGCCTCGGGACAGCTAAACACCGGGGAGCTGTTTTTT
-	TRBV2	once	TRBJ2-1	16	CASSGDAMDITDEQFF	TGTGCCAGCAGTGGGGATGCTATGGACATTACGGATGAGCAGTTCTTC
-	TRBV7-8	-	TRBJ1-4	17	CASSLVQGMATNEKLFF	TGTGCCAGCAGCTTAGTGCAGGGAATGGCAACTAATGAAAAACTGTTTTTT
-	TRBV27	once	TRBJ2-1	15	CASSISGTIGGEQFF	TGTGCCAGCAGTATATCCGGGACCATCGGGGGTGAGCAGTTCTTC
-	TRBV14	-	TRBJ2-7	14	CASSLGRGRNEQYF	TGTGCCAGCAGCCTCGGCAGGGGGAGGAACGAGCAGTACTTC
TRBD2	TRBV4-1	-	TRBJ2-1	16	CASSIPPGEGYNEQFF	TGCGCCAGCAGCATACCCCCCGGGGAGGGGTACAATGAGCAGTTCTTC
-	TRBV29-1	-	TRBJ2-7	15	CSVESPLRGTYEQYF	TGCAGCGTTGAAAGTCCTCTGCGGGGAACCTACGAGCAGTACTTC
TRBD2	TRBV30	-	TRBJ2-1	18	CAWRPLFGLAGGYNEQFF	TGTGCCTGGAGACCCCTCTTCGGACTAGCGGGGGGTTACAATGAGCAGTTCTTC
TRBD1	TRBV29-1	-	TRBJ2-7	14	CSARDSLGDYEQYF	TGCAGCGCCCGGGACAGCCTAGGGGACTACGAGCAGTACTTC
-	TRBV13	-	TRBJ2-7	14	CASSSRGARYEQYF	TGTGCCAGCAGCTCCCGGGGGGCTCGGTACGAGCAGTACTTC
-	TRBV6-5	-	TRBJ2-1	13	CASSYRPYNEQFF	TGTGCCAGCAGTTACAGGCCCTACAATGAGCAGTTCTTC
TRBD2	TRBV4-2	medium-sized	TRBJ2-3	19	CASSQDPTSGGPGSDTQYF	TGTGCCAGCAGCCAAGATCCCACTAGCGGGGGGCCGGGTTCAGATACGCAGTATTTT
-	TRBV4-3	-	TRBJ1-1	13	CASSHSMDSEAFF	TGCGCCAGCAGCCACTCGATGGACAGTGAAGCTTTCTTT
TRBD1	TRBV29-1	-	TRBJ2-1	13	CSVRQGFYNEQFF	TGCAGCGTGAGACAGGGCTTTTACAATGAGCAGTTCTTC
-	TRBV6-5	-	TRBJ2-1	13	CASIPGGGAEQFF	TGTGCCAGCATCCCAGGAGGGGGGGCAGAGCAGTTCTTC
-	TRBV27	-	TRBJ2-3	13	CASSMGPTDTQYF	TGTGCCAGCAGTATGGGACCGACAGATACGCAGTATTTT
TRBD1	TRBV6-5	once	TRBJ1-4	14	CASSYGQGVEKLFF	TGTGCCAGCAGTTACGGGCAGGGGGTTGAAAAACTGTTTTTT
TRBD1	TRBV7-6	-	TRBJ2-7	14	CASSGGTGFYEQYF	TGTGCCAGCAGCGGAGGGACAGGGTTTTACGAGCAGTACTTC
-	TRBV6-5	-	TRBJ1-1	13	CASSQRENTEAFF	TGTGCCAGCAGTCAACGGGAGAACACTGAAGCTTTCTTT
-	TRBV7-2	once	TRBJ2-2	14	CASSSYTNTGELFF	TGTGCCAGCAGCTCCTACACGAACACCGGGGAGCTGTTTTTT
TRBD1	TRBV6-5	-	TRBJ2-7	14	CASSYSGQGDEQYF	TGTGCCAGCAGTTACTCGGGACAGGGTGACGAGCAGTACTTC